These 31 T cell receptor beta chains were all obtained from the same sample, sequenced in a study of blood T cell repertoires in COVID-19. This table comes from immunoSEQ multiplex PCR, and its TCRdb copy is limited to in-frame clones, with some not included. The sample holds 390,000 or so clones; roughly 80% are singletons and the top ten take less than 6%. The sequenced sample consisted of PBMCs or T cells enriched from blood (not recorded which). The receptor set was obtained from a woman in her fifties or sixties who had recovered from COVID-19.

J is TRBJ1-2 and V is TRBV5-8; D is ambiguous. The CDR3 runs to 12 residues. V was clipped by 0 bases and J by 8 bases, with 8 bases between them. Germline V gene sequence: CDR1 SGHTS, CDR2 YDEGEE. The CDR3 DNA reads TGTGCCAGCAGCTTGGACAGCCCGGGCTACACCTTC. Translation gives CASSLDSPGYTF.

This chain uses TRBV7-9 with TRBJ1-2; unclear D gene. The ends were cut back, 1 base at V and 6 bases at J, with 9 bases in the middle. The CDR3 has 13 residues. The germline V gene encodes CDR1 SEHNR and CDR2 FQNEAQ (reference sequence). CDR3 nucleotide sequence: TGTGCCAGCAGCTTAGGGGCCGGCAATGGCTACACCTTC. This sequence encodes CASSLGAGNGYTF.

The chain recombines TRBV30 with TRBJ1-2, with 7 bases fitting TRBD1. J gave up 10 bases and V 4 bases, and 9 bases lay outside the gene matches. This CDR3 has 12 amino acids. Germline V gene lookup returns CDR1 GTSNPN and CDR2 SVGIG (reference sequence). The CDR3 spells CAWKGAGVPYTF. In nucleotides, the CDR3 is TGTGCCTGGAAGGGGGCAGGGGTCCCCTACACCTTC. Full variable domain (rest looked up from reference TRBV30 and TRBJ1-2): SQTIHQWPATLVQPVGSPLSLECTVEGTSNPNLYWYRQAAGRGLQLLFYSVGIGQISSEVPQNLSASRPQDRQFILSSKKLLLSDSGFYLCAWKGAGVPYTFGSGTRLTVV.

V and J are TRBV6-5 and TRBJ1-6; a weak D match, TRBD1 (6 bases). V was shortened by 8 bases and J by 9 bases, with 11 bases between the two germline ends. CDR3 length equals 12 residues. Germline loops: CDR1 MNHEY, CDR2 SVGAGI. CDR3 sequence reads: CASAEQGSPLHF. The DNA of the CDR3 is TGTGCCAGCGCGGAACAGGGTTCACCCCTCCACTTT.

This chain uses TRBV7-9 with TRBJ2-7; D is uncertain. The V gene lost 1 base and the J gene lost 0 bases, with 16 bases spanning the gap. CDR1 SEHNR and CDR2 FQNEAQ come from the germline V gene (reference sequence). CDR3 length: 17 residues. The CDR3 reads CASSLVDSATFSYEQYF. The CDR3 DNA reads as TGTGCCAGCAGCTTAGTCGACTCTGCAACGTTCTCCTACGAGCAGTACTTC. The variable domain in full, completed from reference TRBV7-9 and TRBJ2-7, reads DTGVSQNPRHKITKRGQNVTFRCDPISEHNRLYWYRQTLGQGPEFLTYFQNEAQLEKSRLLSDRFSAERPKGSFSTLEIQRTEQGDSAMYLCASSLVDSATFSYEQYFGPGTRLTVT.

The genes are TRBV18 and TRBJ1-4; D not resolved. Between the trimmed V and J ends, which lost 2 bases and 1 base, there was a span of 11 bases. Looked up from germline, CDR1 is KGHSH and CDR2 is LQKENI. The CDR3 is made up of 16 amino acids. The CDR3 sequence is CASSPTLAGTNEKLFF. DNA of the CDR3: TGTGCCAGCTCACCAACCCTGGCAGGAACTAATGAAAAACTGTTTTTT.

This clone appeared a single time. The chain uses TRBV19 and TRBJ2-2; 7 nucleotides match TRBD2. Germline V gene sequence: CDR1 LNHDA, CDR2 SQIVND (reference sequence). There are 18 residues in the CDR3. With 4 bases clipped from V and 0 bases from J, the junction kept 11 bases outside the gene matches. The CDR3 nucleotides read TGTGCCAGTAGTAGTTTAGGGACTACTAACGCGAACACCGGGGAGCTGTTTTTT. Amino acid sequence: CASSSLGTTNANTGELFF. Complete variable domain (other parts from reference TRBV19 and TRBJ2-2): DGGITQSPKYLFRKEGQNVTLSCEQNLNHDAMYWYRQDPGQGLRLIYYSQIVNDFQKGDIAEGYSVSREKKESFPLTVTSAQKNPTAFYLCASSSLGTTNANTGELFFGEGSRLTVL.

Points on this clone: Additional DNA sequences in this sample encode the identical CDR3. The chain has TRBV6-5 and TRBJ1-1; D not certain. V was clipped by 4 bases and J by 4 bases, with 7 bases between them. The germline V gene encodes CDR1 MNHEY and CDR2 SVGAGI. The CDR3 totals 12 residues. This chain's CDR3 is CASSSGSTEAFF. In DNA form, the CDR3 reads TGTGCCAGCAGTTCCGGGTCCACTGAAGCTTTCTTT.

This clone showed up just once. The V gene is TRBV5-1, the J gene TRBJ2-1; 15 nucleotides line up with TRBD2. With 8 bases clipped from V and 5 bases from J, the junction kept 8 bases outside the gene matches. The germline V gene has CDR1 SGHRS and CDR2 YFSETQ. The CDR3 extends over 16 amino acids. The CDR3 loop is CASRPGLAGGNNEQFF. The CDR3 nucleotides are TGCGCCAGTAGACCGGGACTAGCGGGGGGAAACAATGAGCAGTTCTTC. The full variable domain, its missing parts supplied by reference TRBV5-1 and TRBJ2-1, is KAGVTQTPRYLIKTRGQQVTLSCSPISGHRSVSWYQQTPGQGLQFLFEYFSETQRNKGNFPGRFSGRQFSNSRSEMNVSTLELGDSALYLCASRPGLAGGNNEQFFGPGTRLTVL.

This sequence joins TRBV7-9 and TRBJ1-4, with unresolved D. Germline CDR1 SEHNR, CDR2 FQNEAQ (reference sequence). The CDR3 totals 14 residues. V shed 3 bases and J shed 1 base, with 6 bases lying between them. This CDR3 reads CASSFRETNEKLFF. CDR3 DNA: TGTGCCAGCAGCTTTCGCGAAACTAATGAAAAACTGTTTTTT. The variable domain in full, with the rest retrieved from reference TRBV7-9 and TRBJ1-4, is DTGVSQNPRHKITKRGQNVTFRCDPISEHNRLYWYRQTLGQGPEFLTYFQNEAQLEKSRLLSDRFSAERPKGSFSTLEIQRTEQGDSAMYLCASSFRETNEKLFFGSGTQLSVL.

J is TRBJ2-1 and V is TRBV27; weak D call: TRBD2 (6 bases). V lost 3 bases and J 10 bases, leaving 19 bases between the germline ends. CDR3 length equals 15 residues. Germline CDR1 and CDR2: MNHEY and SMNVEV (reference sequence). The CDR3 sequence is CASSFLDYPHGEQFF. CDR3 in DNA: TGTGCCAGCAGTTTCCTGGACTACCCCCATGGCGAGCAGTTCTTC.

The chain uses TRBV11-3 and TRBJ1-2; tentative D call: TRBD1 (6 bases). The CDR3 is made up of 13 amino acids. V was shortened by 8 bases and J by 4 bases, with 14 bases between the two germline ends. The germline V gene encodes CDR1 SGHNT and CDR2 YENEEA. The DNA of the CDR3 is TGTGCCAGCGCTCTCCAGGGGATCTATGGCTACACCTTC. Its translation is CASALQGIYGYTF.

This clone was seen a single time. The chain carries TRBV6-2 or TRBV6-3 and TRBJ2-1; TRBD2 aligns across 11 bases. CDR1 is MNHEY, CDR2 SVGEGT, per germline. With V trimmed by 2 bases and J by 6 bases, 6 bases remained unmatched. This CDR3 spans 16 amino acids. The CDR3 DNA reads TGTGCCAGCAGTTACGCTGGTCTAGCGGGAGGCAATGAGCAGTTCTTC. Translation gives CASSYAGLAGGNEQFF.

This clone was counted a single time. The chain is built from TRBV18 and TRBJ2-7; 11 bases agree with TRBD2. Unmatched junction bases numbered 6, after V lost 6 bases and J lost 2 bases. The CDR3 extends over 15 amino acids. Germline CDR1 reads KGHSH; CDR2 reads LQKENI. The CDR3 DNA reads as TGTGCCAGCTCTTCGGGACTAGCGGAGACCTACGAGCAGTACTTC. This translates into CASSSGLAETYEQYF.

The chain uses TRBV30 and TRBJ2-1; 10 nucleotides agree with TRBD1. Germline lookup yields CDR1 GTSNPN and CDR2 SVGIG (reference sequence). The junction had 3 bases not matched to a gene; V was cut back by 5 bases and J by 5 bases. This CDR3 spans 13 amino acids. The CDR3 region has the DNA TGTGCCTGGGGGACAGGGGCAAACAATGAGCAGTTCTTC. Translation: CAWGTGANNEQFF. Variable domain in full (rest from reference TRBV30 and TRBJ2-1): SQTIHQWPATLVQPVGSPLSLECTVEGTSNPNLYWYRQAAGRGLQLLFYSVGIGQISSEVPQNLSASRPQDRQFILSSKKLLLSDSGFYLCAWGTGANNEQFFGPGTRLTVL.

The chain combines TRBV4-1 with TRBJ2-1; D possibly corresponds to TRBD1 (5 bases). The germline V gene encodes CDR1 MGHRA and CDR2 YSYEKL. The CDR3 spans 14 residues. V was clipped by 1 base and J by 1 base, with 5 bases between them. In DNA, the CDR3 is TGCGCCAGCAGCCAAGGGACATCCTACAATGAGCAGTTCTTC. Encoded protein: CASSQGTSYNEQFF.

V gene TRBV7-2 combines with J gene TRBJ1-3; 8 bases align to TRBD1. V shed 5 bases, J shed 2 bases, and the junction held 5 bases outside the gene matches. Germline assignment: CDR1 SGHTA and CDR2 FQGNSA. The CDR3 runs 15 residues. CDR3 in DNA: TGTGCCAGCAGCGCCGCAGGGGGCCCTGGAAACACCATATATTTT. Encoded protein: CASSAAGGPGNTIYF.

The genes are TRBV5-1 and TRBJ2-5, with 7 bases that match TRBD1. V trimming: 0 bases; J trimming: 5 bases; junction bases outside the gene matches: 10. This CDR3 region has 16 residues. The V gene's germline CDR1 is SGHRS and CDR2 YFSETQ. Here the CDR3 reads CASSLGSLTGRETQYF. CDR3 coding DNA: TGCGCCAGCAGCTTGGGCTCACTGACAGGGCGGGAGACCCAGTACTTC.

The chain links TRBV7-6 to TRBJ1-1, with 9 nucleotides matching TRBD1. V lost 7 bases and J lost 1; bases outside the gene matches: 7. This CDR3 is 15 amino acids long. The germline CDR1 and CDR2 sequences are SGHVS and FNYEAQ. CDR3: CASTPLTGGNTEAFF. CDR3 DNA: TGTGCCAGCACCCCCTTGACAGGGGGGAACACTGAAGCTTTCTTT. Full variable domain (rest looked up from reference TRBV7-6 and TRBJ1-1): GAGVSQSPRYKVTKRGQDVALRCDPISGHVSLYWYRQALGQGPEFLTYFNYEAQQDKSGLPNDRFSAERPEGSISTLTIQRTEQRDSAMYRCASTPLTGGNTEAFFGQGTRLTVV.

The chain couples TRBV29-1 to TRBJ2-1; D is perhaps TRBD2 (6 bases). V lost 5 bases and J lost 2, with 16 bases in between. The CDR3 covers 15 residues. Germline CDR1 reads SQVTM; CDR2 reads ANQGSEA. CDR3 sequence (DNA): TGCAGCGTTTCGCCGGGACTCGAACCCTACAATGAGCAGTTCTTC. This gives the protein CSVSPGLEPYNEQFF.

V and J are TRBV5-6 and TRBJ2-1, with D perhaps TRBD2 (7 bases). Germline V lookup: CDR1 SGHDT, CDR2 YYEEEE. Trimming removed 6 bases at V and 6 bases at J, with 10 bases between. The CDR3 sequence is 12 residues long. The CDR3 reads CASIGGANEQFF. CDR3 bases: TGTGCCAGCATTGGGGGGGCCAATGAGCAGTTCTTC.

The sample holds one count of this clone. The rearrangement uses TRBV7-3 and TRBJ2-1; 8 positions agree with TRBD2. There are 15 residues in the CDR3. V lost 6 bases and J lost 5; bases outside the gene matches: 9. CDR1 and CDR2 from the germline V gene are SGHTA and FQGTGA. CDR3 in amino acids: CASRPGTSGHNEQFF. Written as DNA, the CDR3 is TGTGCCAGCAGACCGGGCACTAGCGGCCACAATGAGCAGTTCTTC.

This chain joins TRBV4-3 and TRBJ1-1; D is possibly TRBD1 (5 bases). Germline V gene lookup returns CDR1 LGHNA and CDR2 YSLEER. Trimming removed 1 base from V and 1 base from J, with 7 bases in between. The CDR3 runs to 14 residues. CDR3 sequence reads: CASSQGTTNTEAFF. The CDR3 region has the DNA TGCGCCAGCAGCCAAGGGACAACGAACACTGAAGCTTTCTTT.

The sample holds a few counts of this clone. The J gene is TRBJ2-1, the V gene TRBV7-2; D gene unclear. CDR1 SGHTA and CDR2 FQGNSA come from the germline V gene. There are 13 residues in the CDR3. The germline V and J ends were trimmed by 5 bases and 4 bases, with 9 bases remaining between them. The DNA for the CDR3 is TGTGCCAGCAGCCCCAGAGGATACAATGAGCAGTTCTTC. Amino acids: CASSPRGYNEQFF.

The V gene is TRBV6-2 or TRBV6-3, the J gene TRBJ2-7; 9 nucleotides match TRBD1. There are 19 residues in the CDR3. Germline-derived CDR1 and CDR2 are MNHEY and SVGEGT. The V segment lost 5 bases and the J segment 6 bases; nucleotides outside the gene matches: 23. The DNA of the CDR3 is TGTGCCAGCAGTCACCGACCGGGACAGGGTTTATTAGTCGGCCTCGAGCAGTACTTC. Translated, it gives CASSHRPGQGLLVGLEQYF.

J is TRBJ2-1 and V is TRBV3-1 (or the pseudogene TRBV3-2); TRBD2 agrees at 12 bases. This CDR3 is built from 16 residues. J lost 4 bases, V lost 6 bases, and 7 bases had no gene match. The V gene's germline CDR1 is LGHDT and CDR2 YNNKEL (reference sequence). As DNA, the CDR3 is TGTGCCAGCAGGCTTACTAGCGGGGGGCCTTACAATGAGCAGTTCTTC. As protein: CASRLTSGGPYNEQFF.

The rearrangement uses TRBV5-1 and TRBJ1-4; D might be TRBD1 (6 bases). Trimming shortened V by 1 base and J by 2 bases, and 15 bases separated the two germline ends. CDR3 length: 17 residues. Per the germline V gene, CDR1 is SGHRS and CDR2 is YFSETQ. The CDR3 loop reads CASSLNRAGATNEKLFF. The CDR3 nucleotides read TGCGCCAGCAGCTTGAACAGGGCGGGGGCTACTAATGAAAAACTGTTTTTT.

The chain carries TRBV30 and TRBJ1-6; D not certain. Per germline, CDR1 GTSNPN and CDR2 SVGIG (reference sequence). The ends were cut back, 4 bases at V and 7 bases at J, with 11 bases in the middle. The CDR3 runs to 13 residues. The CDR3 bases are TGTGCCTGGACCCCCGTCGGGAATTCACCCCTCCACTTT. Translating it yields CAWTPVGNSPLHF. Combining the CDR3 with reference TRBV30 and TRBJ1-6 gives the whole variable domain SQTIHQWPATLVQPVGSPLSLECTVEGTSNPNLYWYRQAAGRGLQLLFYSVGIGQISSEVPQNLSASRPQDRQFILSSKKLLLSDSGFYLCAWTPVGNSPLHFGNGTRLTVT.

The V call is TRBV5-5, the J call TRBJ2-7, with D tentatively TRBD2 (6 bases). Germline V gives CDR1 SGHKS, CDR2 YYEKEE (reference sequence). Between the trimmed V and J ends, which lost 3 bases and 0 bases, there was a span of 16 bases. The CDR3 runs to 16 residues. The CDR3 here is CASSWEWDSSSYEQYF. The DNA of the CDR3 is TGTGCCAGCAGCTGGGAGTGGGACTCCAGCTCCTACGAGCAGTACTTC.

V and J are TRBV24-1 and TRBJ2-6; D ambiguous. CDR1 is KGHDR and CDR2 is SFDVKD in the germline V gene. The CDR3 covers 18 residues. V gave up 0 bases and J gave up 4 bases, with 15 bases separating them. CDR3 region: CATSDLRTEPSGANVLTF. The CDR3 nucleotides read TGTGCCACCAGTGATTTGCGAACGGAGCCCTCAGGGGCCAACGTCCTGACTTTC.

On this clone: The same CDR3 can be traced to other DNA sequences in this sample. This chain links TRBV6-2 or TRBV6-3 with TRBJ1-5; D may be TRBD1 (5 bases). With 6 bases removed from V and 5 bases from J, the gap between germline ends came to 11 bases. The CDR3 has 13 amino acids. Germline CDR1 and CDR2: MNHEY and SVGEGT. The CDR3 loop is CASSSPGYQPQHF. CDR3 in DNA: TGTGCCAGCAGCTCCCCAGGGTATCAGCCCCAGCATTTT.